Shown below are 16 T cell receptor beta chains from a single sample sequenced in a study of T cell responses to AZD1222 COVID-19 vaccine (dated by TCRdb to the early 2020s). The time point label of this sample denotes: about 28 days (+/-7) after the second vaccine dose. The library was built by means of the immunoSEQ multiplex PCR assay. TCRdb obtained this table from immuneACCESS and retained in-frame rearrangements with V and J assigned. These tables miss some clones; where compared with another copy, unresolved V genes account for less than half of the shortfall, and the remainder is unexplained. The sample records under 200,000 clones, roughly 90% of which are singletons. The ten largest clones capture 4.3% of the sample. The material sequenced was peripheral blood, taken 28 days after the second AZD1222 dose. These receptors all stem from an adult who received the AZD1222 COVID-19 vaccine.

The chain couples TRBV2 to TRBJ1-6; 9 bases align to TRBD1. V lost 4 bases and J lost 10; bases outside the gene matches: 8. CDR1 SNHLY and CDR2 FYNNEI come from the germline V gene. The CDR3 totals 15 residues. The CDR3: CASSVERQGDSPLHF. CDR3 sequence (DNA): TGTGCCAGCAGTGTAGAAAGACAGGGGGACTCACCCCTCCACTTT.

The genes are TRBV4-3 and TRBJ1-1; D might be TRBD1 (6 bases). Germline loops: CDR1 LGHNA, CDR2 YSLEER. The CDR3 runs to 15 residues. V lost 0 bases to trimming and J lost 2 bases, with 10 bases between them. CDR3 in amino acids: CASSQDARGNTEAFF. CDR3 in DNA: TGCGCCAGCAGCCAAGATGCCAGGGGAAACACTGAAGCTTTCTTT.

The rearrangement joins TRBV29-1 to TRBJ1-3; D not resolved. Trimming removed 5 bases from V and 8 bases from J, with 7 bases in between. The CDR3 is 10 amino acids. Germline values: CDR1 SQVTM, CDR2 ANQGSEA. The CDR3 loop is CSVYQDTIYF. CDR3 sequence (DNA): TGCAGCGTTTACCAGGACACCATATATTTT.

The chain links TRBV29-1 to TRBJ1-2; 10 bases match TRBD1. The germline V gene has CDR1 SQVTM and CDR2 ANQGSEA. V dropped 3 bases and J dropped 5; count of bases not matched to a gene: 9. The CDR3 loop spans 15 amino acids. The CDR3 spells CSVEGDRGRAYGYTF. Here the CDR3 DNA reads TGCAGCGTTGAGGGGGACAGGGGAAGGGCTTATGGCTACACCTTC.

The chain combines TRBV12-5 with TRBJ1-5, with 9 positions matching TRBD1. V shed 2 bases and J 5 bases; nucleotides not matched to a gene: 1. Germline V gene sequence: CDR1 LGHNT, CDR2 FRNRAP. CDR3 length: 14 amino acids. The DNA of the CDR3 is TGTGCTAGTGGTTTGACAGGGGGCCATCAGCCCCAGCATTTT. It encodes CASGLTGGHQPQHF.

The chain has TRBV7-6 and TRBJ2-7; D unresolved. Germline V gene data show CDR1 as SGHVS and CDR2 as FNYEAQ. Trimming removed 2 bases at V and 3 bases at J, with 8 bases between. CDR3 length equals 13 residues. The CDR3 loop reads CASSLSLVYEQYF. DNA of the CDR3: TGTGCCAGCAGCTTAAGCCTAGTCTACGAGCAGTACTTC.

The rearrangement links TRBV30 to TRBJ1-1; 7 bases align to TRBD1. The germline V gene encodes CDR1 GTSNPN and CDR2 SVGIG (reference sequence). This CDR3 comprises 11 residues. J gave up 8 bases and V 2 bases, and 2 bases lay outside the gene matches. In DNA form, the CDR3 reads TGTGCCTGGAGTCCACAGGGGGAAGCTTTCTTT. Translation: CAWSPQGEAFF.

This clone was counted once. The chain combines TRBV29-1 with TRBJ1-2; TRBD1 might be the D (6 bases). CDR1 is SQVTM, CDR2 ANQGSEA, per germline. The ends were cut back, 7 bases at V and 4 bases at J, with 16 bases in the middle. This CDR3 is 13 amino acids long. The CDR3, as DNA: TGCAGCGCCTCGGACAGAGATTCCTATGGCTACACCTTC. Amino acid sequence: CSASDRDSYGYTF.

CDR3 residues: CASSHRIGGVGYGYTF. CDR3 sequence (DNA): TGTGCCAGCAGCCATCGGATTGGGGGGGTGGGCTATGGCTACACCTTC. The V call is TRBV3-1 (or the pseudogene TRBV3-2), the J call TRBJ1-2, with TRBD1 as a possible D gene (5 bases). V lost 3 bases and J 4 bases, leaving 18 bases between the germline ends. The CDR3 loop spans 16 amino acids. Germline V gene lookup returns CDR1 LGHDT and CDR2 YNNKEL (reference sequence).

The CDR3 coding sequence is TGTGCCAGCAGCTACGAAGAGACCCAGTACTTC. Protein sequence: CASSYEETQYF. The chain has TRBV9 and TRBJ2-5; D call uncertain. CDR1 is SGDLS, CDR2 YYNGEE, per germline. V was shortened by 4 bases and J by 3 bases, with 4 bases between the two germline ends. The CDR3 consists of 11 residues.

The chain employs TRBV30 and TRBJ2-2; D might be TRBD1 (5 bases). Germline CDR1 reads GTSNPN; CDR2 reads SVGIG (reference sequence). Trimming took off 0 bases at V and 6 bases at J, with 11 bases between the two ends. This CDR3 is built from 14 residues. CDR3 loop: CAWSVLRGAGELFF. The CDR3 DNA reads TGTGCCTGGAGTGTACTAAGGGGCGCCGGGGAGCTGTTTTTT.

A remark on this clone: Additional DNA sequences in this sample encode the identical CDR3. The chain links TRBV5-1 to TRBJ1-2; D call uncertain. Trimming stripped 2 bases from V and 0 bases from J, with 5 bases between. The CDR3 is 13 residues long. CDR1 is SGHRS and CDR2 is YFSETQ in the germline V gene. CDR3 loop: CASSLSANYGYTF. The DNA for the CDR3 is TGCGCCAGCAGCTTATCAGCTAACTATGGCTACACCTTC.

J is TRBJ1-1 and V is TRBV19; D is undetermined. CDR1 is LNHDA and CDR2 is SQIVND in the germline V gene (reference sequence). The CDR3 covers 15 residues. V was pared by 4 bases and J by 6 bases, with 18 bases between. CDR3 bases: TGTGCCAGTAGTACGGCGTCCGCGGGCTCTGCTGAAGCTTTCTTT. Protein sequence: CASSTASAGSAEAFF.

The rearrangement joins TRBV28 to TRBJ1-4, with TRBD1 matching over 7 bases. The trim removed 7 bases at V and 6 bases at J, leaving 5 bases unmatched. This CDR3 region has 13 residues. From germline, CDR1 is MDHEN and CDR2 SYDVKM. The CDR3 bases are TGTGCCAGCAAGGACAGGATTTATGAAAAACTGTTTTTT. Translating it yields CASKDRIYEKLFF.

This clone was seen once. The chain links TRBV4-2 to TRBJ1-6; D not resolved. The CDR3 totals 15 residues. The V gene's germline CDR1 is LGHNA and CDR2 YNFKEQ. Trimming removed 0 bases at V and 8 bases at J, with 11 bases between. In DNA form, the CDR3 reads TGTGCCAGCAGCCAAGATGGTTCTGTCTATTCACCCCTCCACTTT. It translates to CASSQDGSVYSPLHF.

The rearrangement uses TRBV7-9 and TRBJ1-6; 7 bases match TRBD1. The CDR3 consists of 14 residues. Losses at the gene ends were 5 bases for V and 8 bases for J; bases not matched to a gene: 6. The germline CDR1 and CDR2 sequences are SEHNR and FQNEAQ (reference sequence). The CDR3 nucleotides are TGTGCCAGCAGCCCCGGGACAGACTATTCACCCCTCCACTTT. It translates to CASSPGTDYSPLHF.